This section outlines one T cell receptor beta chain sequence together with its context. Its cognate antigen is unknown. This sample was taken from a study of a mutant IDH1 vaccine in newly diagnosed glioma. Noted time point: week 35, safety follow-up. Vaccine doses each comprised 300 ug of mutant IDH1 20-mer peptide, with topical imiquimod. Generated by immunoSEQ multiplex PCR, the TCRdb table keeps only in-frame clones and is missing some. The table includes roughly 25,000 clones, over 65% detected once. From germline, CDR1 is MDHEN and CDR2 SYDVKM. The V segment lost 8 bases and the J segment 8 bases; nucleotides outside the gene matches: 17. The CDR3 consists of 15 residues. Regarding the study as a whole: Changes in the top peripheral T cell clonotypes seemingly had no bearing on pseudoprogression.

This sequence originates from a man aged 25 to 45 with glioma. The material sequenced was PBMCs, taken from a glioma patient whose treatment included an IDH1 peptide vaccine. V usage is TRBV28 and J usage is TRBJ1-2; 7 nucleotides align to TRBD1. Here the CDR3 reads CASQESRTGSGGYTF. The CDR3 DNA follows: TGTGCCAGCCAGGAGAGTAGGACAGGCTCGGGAGGCTACACCTTC.